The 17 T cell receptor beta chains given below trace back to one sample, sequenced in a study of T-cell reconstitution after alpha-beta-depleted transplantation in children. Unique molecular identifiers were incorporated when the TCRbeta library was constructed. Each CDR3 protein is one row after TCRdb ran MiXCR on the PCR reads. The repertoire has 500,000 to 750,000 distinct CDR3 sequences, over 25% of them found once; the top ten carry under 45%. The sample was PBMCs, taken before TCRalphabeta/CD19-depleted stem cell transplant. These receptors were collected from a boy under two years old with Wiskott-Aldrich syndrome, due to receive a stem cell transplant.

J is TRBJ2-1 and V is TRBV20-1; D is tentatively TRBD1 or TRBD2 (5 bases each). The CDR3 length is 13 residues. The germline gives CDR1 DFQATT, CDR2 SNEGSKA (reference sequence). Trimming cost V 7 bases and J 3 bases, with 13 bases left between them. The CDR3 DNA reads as TGCAGTGGCAGGGCTGGGGGCTACAATGAGCAGTTCTTC. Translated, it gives CSGRAGGYNEQFF.

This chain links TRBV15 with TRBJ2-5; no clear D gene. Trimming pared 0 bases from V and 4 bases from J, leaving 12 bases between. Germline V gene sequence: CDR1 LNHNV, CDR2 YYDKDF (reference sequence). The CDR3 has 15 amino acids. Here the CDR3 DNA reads TGTGCCACCAGCAGAGATTCCCGGCGCGGAGAGACCCAGTACTTC. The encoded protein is CATSRDSRRGETQYF.

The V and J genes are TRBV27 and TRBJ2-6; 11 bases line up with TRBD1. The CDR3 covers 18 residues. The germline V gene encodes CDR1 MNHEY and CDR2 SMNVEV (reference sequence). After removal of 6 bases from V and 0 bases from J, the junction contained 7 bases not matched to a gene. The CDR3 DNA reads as TGTGCCAGCAGGCCAATGGGGACAGGGGGCTCTGGGGCCAACGTCCTGACTTTC. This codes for CASRPMGTGGSGANVLTF.

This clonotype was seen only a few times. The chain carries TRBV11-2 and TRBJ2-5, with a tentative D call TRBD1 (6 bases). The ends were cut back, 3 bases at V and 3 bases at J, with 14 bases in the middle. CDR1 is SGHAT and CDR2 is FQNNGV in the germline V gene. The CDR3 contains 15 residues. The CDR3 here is CASSFEDRFKETQYF. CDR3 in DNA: TGTGCCAGCAGCTTCGAAGACAGGTTTAAAGAGACCCAGTACTTC.

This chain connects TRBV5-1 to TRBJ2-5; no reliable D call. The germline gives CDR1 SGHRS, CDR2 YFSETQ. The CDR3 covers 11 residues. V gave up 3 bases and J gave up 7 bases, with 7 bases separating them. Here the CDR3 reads CASSWVGTQYF. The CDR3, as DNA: TGCGCCAGCAGCTGGGTAGGGACCCAGTACTTC.

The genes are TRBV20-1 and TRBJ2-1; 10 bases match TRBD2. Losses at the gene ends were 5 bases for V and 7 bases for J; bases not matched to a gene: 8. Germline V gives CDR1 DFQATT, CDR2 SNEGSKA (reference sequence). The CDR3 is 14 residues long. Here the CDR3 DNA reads TGCAGTGCTCGCCGACTAGCGGGTCAGAATGAGCAGTTCTTC. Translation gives CSARRLAGQNEQFF.

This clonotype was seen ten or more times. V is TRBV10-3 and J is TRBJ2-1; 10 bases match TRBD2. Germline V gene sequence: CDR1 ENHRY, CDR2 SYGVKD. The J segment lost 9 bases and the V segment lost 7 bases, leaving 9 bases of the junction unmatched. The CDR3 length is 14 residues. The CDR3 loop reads CAITPAGGLSEQFF. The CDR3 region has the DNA TGTGCCATCACCCCAGCGGGAGGGCTGAGTGAGCAGTTCTTC.

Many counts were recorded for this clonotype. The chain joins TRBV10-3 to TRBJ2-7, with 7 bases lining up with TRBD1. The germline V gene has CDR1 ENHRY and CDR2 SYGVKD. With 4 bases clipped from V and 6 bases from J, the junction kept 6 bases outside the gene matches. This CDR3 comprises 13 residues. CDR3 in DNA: TGTGCCATCAGTGTTGACAGGGTGTCCGAGCAGTACTTC. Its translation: CAISVDRVSEQYF.

In nucleotides, the CDR3 is TGCGCCAGCAGCTTGGGAGGACAGGGCTTCGGGGAGCTGTTTTTT. Protein sequence: CASSLGGQGFGELFF. The genes are TRBV5-1 and TRBJ2-2, with 8 bases aligning to TRBD1. Germline V gives CDR1 SGHRS, CDR2 YFSETQ. The CDR3 sequence is 15 residues long. V lost 0 bases, J lost 7 bases, and 5 bases stayed unmatched.

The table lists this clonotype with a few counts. The CDR3 sequence is CATSSGTADTQYF. The CDR3, as DNA: TGTGCCACCAGTTCCGGGACAGCGGATACGCAGTATTTT. The V gene is TRBV24-1, the J gene TRBJ2-3, with 7 bases fitting TRBD1. The CDR3 covers 13 residues. V trimming: 6 bases; J trimming: 6 bases; junction bases outside the gene matches: 5. Per the germline V gene, CDR1 is KGHDR and CDR2 is SFDVKD.

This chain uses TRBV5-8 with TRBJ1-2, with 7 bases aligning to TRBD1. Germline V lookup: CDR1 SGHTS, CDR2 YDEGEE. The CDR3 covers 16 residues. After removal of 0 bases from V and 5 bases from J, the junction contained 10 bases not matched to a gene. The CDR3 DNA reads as TGTGCCAGCAGCTTGGCCAGGTCGACAGGGCTATATGGCTACACCTTC. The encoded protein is CASSLARSTGLYGYTF.

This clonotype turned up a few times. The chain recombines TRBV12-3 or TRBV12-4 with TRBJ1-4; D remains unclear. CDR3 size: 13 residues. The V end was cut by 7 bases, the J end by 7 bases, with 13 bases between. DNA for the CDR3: TGTGCCAGCACCCTAAGGTCCCCTGAAAAACTGTTTTTT. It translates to CASTLRSPEKLFF.

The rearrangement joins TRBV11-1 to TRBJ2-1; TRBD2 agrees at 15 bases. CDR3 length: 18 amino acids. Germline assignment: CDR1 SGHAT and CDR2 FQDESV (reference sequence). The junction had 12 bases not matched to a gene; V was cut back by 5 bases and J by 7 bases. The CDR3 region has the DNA TGTGCCAGCAGCCCCGGACTAGCGGGAGGGCCCTCCTGGAATGAGCAGTTCTTC. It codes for CASSPGLAGGPSWNEQFF.

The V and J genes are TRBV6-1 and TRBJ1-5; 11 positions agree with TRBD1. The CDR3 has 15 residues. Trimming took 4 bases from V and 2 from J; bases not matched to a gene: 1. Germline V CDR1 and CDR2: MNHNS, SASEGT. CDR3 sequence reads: CASSGTGGGNQPQHF. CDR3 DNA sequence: TGTGCCAGCAGTGGGACAGGGGGCGGCAATCAGCCCCAGCATTTT.

CDR3 sequence: CASRGLAGVPRSDSYNEQFF. The CDR3 nucleotides are TGTGCCAGCAGGGGACTAGCGGGAGTCCCGCGGAGTGACTCCTACAATGAGCAGTTCTTC. The chain recombines TRBV12-3 or TRBV12-4 with TRBJ2-1; 14 bases fit TRBD2. V trimming: 6 bases; J trimming: 0 bases; junction bases outside the gene matches: 13. This CDR3 spans 20 amino acids.

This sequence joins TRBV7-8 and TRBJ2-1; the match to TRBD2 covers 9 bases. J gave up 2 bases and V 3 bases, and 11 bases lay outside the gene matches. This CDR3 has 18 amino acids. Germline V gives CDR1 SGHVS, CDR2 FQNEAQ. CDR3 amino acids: CASSLYLAGPTTYNEQFF. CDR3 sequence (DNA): TGTGCCAGCAGCTTGTACCTAGCGGGACCGACCACCTACAATGAGCAGTTCTTC.

The CDR3 sequence is CASSLGSGRPYNEQFF. The CDR3 coding sequence is TGTGCCAGCAGTTTAGGTAGCGGGAGGCCCTACAATGAGCAGTTCTTC. The chain has TRBV12-3 or TRBV12-4 and TRBJ2-1; 10 bases fit TRBD2. Germline trimming cut 1 base from V and 2 bases from J; bases unmatched to any gene: 2. The CDR3 sequence is 16 residues long.